This T cell receptor beta chain appears in the sequencing data of a study of T cell responses to AZD1222 COVID-19 vaccine. Study overall: Second doses at about 4 or about 12 weeks were pooled.

The method was immunoSEQ multiplex PCR; TCRdb's version includes in-frame clones alone and lacks a portion of them. Of about 130,000 clones in the sample, 85% to 90% were seen once. The study, taken as a whole, reports: A reported finding is that nearly half of spike-specific TCRs target unmutated variant regions. Increases in Spike-specific TCR breadth and depth were seen after two AZD1222 doses.

On this clone: The antigen is not known.

The germline V gene encodes CDR1 SGHTA and CDR2 FQGTGA. V gave up 5 bases and J gave up 1 base, with 23 bases separating them. The CDR3 runs to 18 residues. This receptor was identified in an adult in good health. The sample was peripheral blood, taken on day 0 of AZD1222 vaccination. The chain links TRBV7-3 to TRBJ1-1; D unclear. CDR3: CASSPNPLGRATNTEAFF. CDR3 DNA sequence: TGTGCCAGCAGCCCGAACCCCCTCGGACGGGCAACGAACACTGAAGCTTTCTTT.